This is a list of T cell receptor beta chains from one sample in a study of identical twins' blood T cells. MiXCR was run by TCRdb on the 5' RACE reads, yielding one entry per CDR3 protein. The sample lists hundreds of thousands of distinct CDR3 sequences; over 25% were seen once. Sequenced sample: PBMCs. The receptors derive from a woman aged 18-49 years in good health. CDR3s include the opening cysteine and the closing phenylalanine or tryptophan. D genes are given only for firm matches.

J: TRBJ2-3; length: 14; V: TRBV24-1; D: -; CDR3: CATSDLSTDSAQYF
J: TRBJ2-3; length: 14; V: TRBV20-1; D: TRBD1; CDR3: CSARRTGSTDTQYF
J: TRBJ1-2; length: 13; V: TRBV20-1; D: -; CDR3: CIARGPTGYGYTF
J: TRBJ1-1; length: 11; V: TRBV20-1; D: -; CDR3: CSASYCREAFF
J: TRBJ2-7; length: 14; V: TRBV6-6; D: TRBD2; CDR3: CASSYRQGGYEQYF
J: TRBJ2-1; length: 17; V: TRBV5-4; D: -; CDR3: CASSLGVGRVVVNEQFF
J: TRBJ1-1; length: 12; V: TRBV6-2/TRBV6-3; D: -; CDR3: CASIRGQTEAFF
J: TRBJ2-3; length: 16; V: TRBV3-1; D: TRBD2; CDR3: CASSQEWSGGRNTQYF
J: TRBJ1-1; length: 15; V: TRBV14; D: -; CDR3: CASSHYTPPRTEAFF
J: TRBJ2-1; length: 12; V: TRBV10-3; D: -; CDR3: CAIMSLYNEQFF
J: TRBJ2-7; length: 12; V: TRBV20-1; D: TRBD1; CDR3: CSVFRTGRSQYF
J: TRBJ2-5; length: 13; V: TRBV20-1; D: TRBD2; CDR3: CSAPGSGVKTQYF
J: TRBJ1-3; length: 14; V: TRBV6-6; D: -; CDR3: CAGRPGYSGNTIYF
J: TRBJ1-1; length: 13; V: TRBV7-9; D: -; CDR3: CASLLQGNTEAFF
J: TRBJ1-1; length: 13; V: TRBV10-3; D: TRBD1; CDR3: CAVTRQGDTEAFF
J: TRBJ1-3; length: 16; V: TRBV6-1; D: TRBD1; CDR3: CASSEAPTGFGNTIYF
J: TRBJ2-1; length: 15; V: TRBV7-2; D: TRBD1; CDR3: CASSLNRGVLNEQFF